The clone carrying this T cell receptor (beta chain) was found a few times. TCRdb fed the 5' RACE reads into MiXCR, producing one record per CDR3 protein. Of 200,000 to 250,000 distinct CDR3 sequences listed, approximately 12% are singletons. The source of the sample is a study of identical twins. Every sampled donor was Caucasian and healthy. V was cut by 1 base and J by 1 base, with 8 bases left in between. Germline CDR1 reads SNHLY; CDR2 reads FYNNEI. There are 14 residues in the CDR3. The same data also contributed to another study, on yellow fever vaccine responses in identical twins.

The source material was memory (CD45RO+) T cells sorted from blood. This chain uses TRBV2 with TRBJ2-7; D gene uncertain. The TCR was taken from a woman between 18 and 30 years old in good health. CDR3 nucleotide sequence: TGTGCCAGCAGTGAAGGGAGACTTTCCTACGAGCAGTACTTC. It specifies CASSEGRLSYEQYF.